The next 15 T cell receptor beta chains were all read from a single sample in a study of vaccination and CD4 T cells after COVID-19. Sequencing of DNA taken from cultured CD4+ T cells relied on the Oncomine TCR Beta short-read assay. TCRdb redid the calling of the PCR reads with MiXCR, one entry per CDR3 protein. Among roughly 20,000 distinct CDR3 sequences, 31% were seen once, and the ten largest hold about 15%. Treatment denoted: roughly 10-day PBMC culture with coronavirus spike peptide pools or control peptides (ViraFEST assay). No antigen is known for these receptors. The sequencing sample was made of cultured CD4+ T cells from blood. The receptors here all came from a human donor with COVID-19.

This sequence joins TRBV7-2 and TRBJ2-7, with TRBD1 matching over 8 bases. Germline lookup yields CDR1 SGHTA and CDR2 FQGNSA. V gave up 3 bases and J gave up 7 bases; unmatched junction bases: 8. The length of the CDR3 is 14 residues. The CDR3 region is CASSFRDRPAEQYF. In DNA, the CDR3 is TGTGCCAGCAGCTTCAGGGACAGGCCCGCGGAGCAGTACTTC.

This clonotype has more than one count but fewer than ten. The chain recombines TRBV6-1 with TRBJ2-2; 7 positions agree with TRBD1. V dropped 7 bases and J dropped 6; count of bases not matched to a gene: 5. The V gene's germline CDR1 is MNHNS and CDR2 SASEGT. CDR3 length equals 13 residues. CDR3 bases: TGTGCCAGCACCAAAACAGGGGCCGGGGAGCTGTTTTTT. This translates into CASTKTGAGELFF.

The CDR3: CASSEANRNSPLHF. The CDR3 region has the DNA TGTGCCAGCAGTGAAGCCAACCGCAATTCACCCCTCCACTTT. The chain joins TRBV6-1 to TRBJ1-6; unclear D gene. Trimming cost V 0 bases and J 7 bases, with 7 bases left between them. CDR3 length: 14 amino acids. Per the germline V gene, CDR1 is MNHNS and CDR2 is SASEGT.

This clonotype occurred a few times. The chain recombines TRBV12-3 or TRBV12-4 with TRBJ1-2; TRBD1 matches at 7 bases. The CDR3 has 14 residues. The J segment lost 5 bases and the V segment lost 3 bases, leaving 6 bases of the junction unmatched. CDR3 residues: CASSFRDRYYGYTF. DNA of the CDR3: TGTGCCAGCAGTTTTCGGGACAGATATTATGGCTACACCTTC.

This chain uses TRBV19 with TRBJ1-5, with no clear D. The V end lost 7 bases, the J end lost 5 bases, and 18 bases lay between the germline ends. The germline V gene has CDR1 LNHDA and CDR2 SQIVND (reference sequence). This CDR3 comprises 15 residues. The CDR3 region is CASKIVGQAHQPQHF. For the CDR3, the DNA is TGTGCCAGTAAGATAGTCGGTCAGGCCCATCAGCCCCAGCATTTT.

The chain joins TRBV7-2 to TRBJ2-1; 8 bases match TRBD2. Germline lookup yields CDR1 SGHTA and CDR2 FQGNSA. The V gene end was trimmed by 2 bases and the J gene end by 9 bases; junction bases not matched to a gene: 9. This CDR3 has 15 residues. CDR3 loop: CASSLLSRGVSEQFF. CDR3 bases: TGTGCCAGCAGCTTATTGTCGCGGGGGGTGAGTGAGCAGTTCTTC.

The chain recombines TRBV28 with TRBJ2-4, with unresolved D. The CDR3 runs to 10 residues. Germline assignment: CDR1 MDHEN and CDR2 SYDVKM. Trimming left V 7 bases short and J 7 bases short, with 5 bases between. CDR3 region: CASTLNIQYF. CDR3 coding DNA: TGTGCCAGCACTCTCAACATTCAGTACTTC.

The chain recombines TRBV6-5 with TRBJ1-6; perhaps TRBD1 as D (5 bases). From germline, CDR1 is MNHEY and CDR2 SVGAGI. This CDR3 region has 15 residues. Trimming stripped 7 bases from V and 7 bases from J, with 17 bases between. DNA for the CDR3: TGTGCCAGCACTTATGTTAGGCAGGGAAATTCACCCCTCCACTTT. This sequence encodes CASTYVRQGNSPLHF.

This chain links TRBV28 with TRBJ2-2; D not certain. Looked up from germline, CDR1 is MDHEN and CDR2 is SYDVKM. The CDR3 spans 14 residues. V lost 6 bases to trimming and J lost 3 bases, with 11 bases between them. The CDR3: CASRVGADTGELFF. The CDR3 coding sequence is TGTGCCAGCAGGGTAGGTGCGGACACCGGGGAGCTGTTTTTT. Using reference TRBV28 and TRBJ2-2 for the parts outside the CDR3, the full variable domain is DVKVTQSSRYLVKRTGEKVFLECVQDMDHENMFWYRQDPGLGLRLIYFSYDVKMKEKGDIPEGYSVSREKKERFSLILESASTNQTSMYLCASRVGADTGELFFGEGSRLTVL.

This clonotype was seen a few times. V and J are TRBV27 and TRBJ2-2; 13 bases are a match to TRBD2. CDR1 and CDR2 (germline): MNHEY, SMNVEV (reference sequence). The CDR3 has 16 amino acids. Trimming at V came to 7 bases and at J to 5 bases, leaving 7 bases not matched to a gene. The DNA of the CDR3 is TGTGCCAGCAATCAACTAGCGGGGGGGCCAACCGGGGAGCTGTTTTTT. Protein sequence: CASNQLAGGPTGELFF.

This clonotype turned up a few times. The chain employs TRBV7-7 and TRBJ2-5; 9 bases agree with TRBD2. CDR3 length: 12 amino acids. The V gene's germline CDR1 is SSHAT and CDR2 FNYEAQ (reference sequence). The CDR3 coding sequence is TGTGCTAGCGGGACTAGCTCAGAGACCCAGTACTTC. It yields the protein CASGTSSETQYF.

The chain is built from TRBV7-9 and TRBJ2-4; D is perhaps TRBD2 (7 bases). The CDR3 covers 14 residues. V lost 2 bases to trimming and J lost 7 bases, with 12 bases between them. Looked up from germline, CDR1 is SEHNR and CDR2 is FQNEAQ (reference sequence). This CDR3 reads CASSLRGAGNIQYF. The CDR3 DNA follows: TGTGCCAGCAGCTTACGGGGGGCGGGGAACATTCAGTACTTC.

The genes are TRBV5-1 and TRBJ1-6, with TRBD1 matching over 9 bases. Germline CDR1 and CDR2: SGHRS and YFSETQ. The CDR3 spans 15 residues. Losses at the gene ends were 4 bases for V and 9 bases for J; bases not matched to a gene: 8. The CDR3 here is CASSVTGGAGSPLHF. Here the CDR3 DNA reads TGCGCCAGCAGCGTAACAGGGGGCGCGGGTTCACCCCTCCACTTT.

CDR3 sequence (DNA): TGTGCCAGTAGTATAGAACTCTATGGCTACACCTTC. Translating gives CASSIELYGYTF. The chain employs TRBV19 and TRBJ1-2; D is ambiguous. CDR1 and CDR2 (germline): LNHDA, SQIVND (reference sequence). The V end was cut by 0 bases, the J end by 4 bases, with 3 bases between. The CDR3 spans 12 residues.

In its sample, this clonotype was seen a few times. V usage is TRBV24-1 and J usage is TRBJ1-5, with a possible D match to TRBD1 (5 bases). The CDR3 has 16 amino acids. Trimming stripped 3 bases from V and 7 bases from J, with 18 bases between. The germline gives CDR1 KGHDR, CDR2 SFDVKD. CDR3 sequence reads: CATSDPRDGLGQPQHF. The CDR3 nucleotides are TGTGCCACCAGTGATCCGAGGGACGGCCTGGGGCAGCCCCAGCATTTT.